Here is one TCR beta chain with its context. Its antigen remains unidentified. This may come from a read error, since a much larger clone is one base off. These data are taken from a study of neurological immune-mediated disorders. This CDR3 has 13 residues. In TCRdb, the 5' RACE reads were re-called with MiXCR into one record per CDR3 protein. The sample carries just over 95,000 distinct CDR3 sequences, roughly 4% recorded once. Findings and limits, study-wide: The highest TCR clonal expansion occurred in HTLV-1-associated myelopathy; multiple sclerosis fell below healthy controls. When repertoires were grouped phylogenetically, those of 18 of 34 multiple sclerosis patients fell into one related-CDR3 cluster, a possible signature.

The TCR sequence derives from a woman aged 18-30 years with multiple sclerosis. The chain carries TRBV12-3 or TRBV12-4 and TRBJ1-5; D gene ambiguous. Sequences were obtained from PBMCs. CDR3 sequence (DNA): TGTGCCAACAGTTTTGGTGGCAATCAGCCCCAGCATTTT. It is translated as CANSFGGNQPQHF.